These 27 T cell receptor beta chains came from one sample sequenced in a study of PD-L1 blockade in urothelial cancer. Only in-frame clones appear in the TCRdb table, and some are missing; sequencing was by immunoSEQ multiplex PCR. The sample holds approximately 58,000 clones; more than 65% are singletons and the top ten take 4.5%. The input for sequencing was PBMCs, taken around atezolizumab (anti-PD-L1) treatment. All receptors derive from a man aged 70-80 years with urothelial cancer.

The V gene is TRBV7-6, the J gene TRBJ1-1; no firm D call. This CDR3 comprises 14 residues. V was clipped by 3 bases and J by 2 bases, with 10 bases between them. Per the germline V gene, CDR1 is SGHVS and CDR2 is FNYEAQ. DNA of the CDR3: TGTGCCAGCAGCTTGGGCCAGGCAAACACTGAAGCTTTCTTT. Translated: CASSLGQANTEAFF.

The chain couples TRBV7-2 to TRBJ1-4; 8 nucleotides line up with TRBD1. This CDR3 comprises 17 residues. V lost 5 bases, J lost 5 bases, and 13 bases stayed unmatched. CDR1 SGHTA and CDR2 FQGNSA come from the germline V gene. CDR3 in DNA: TGTGCCAGCAGCCGGCGCCCAGGGGGCTGGGGGAATGAAAAACTGTTTTTT. This translates into CASSRRPGGWGNEKLFF. Supplemented by reference TRBV7-2 and TRBJ1-4, the full variable domain reads GAGVSQSPSNKVTEKGKDVELRCDPISGHTALYWYRQSLGQGLEFLIYFQGNSAPDKSGLPSDRFSAERTGGSVSTLTIQRTQQEDSAVYLCASSRRPGGWGNEKLFFGSGTQLSVL.

The V call is TRBV5-1, the J call TRBJ1-1, with TRBD1 matching over 11 bases. CDR1 and CDR2 (germline): SGHRS, YFSETQ. With V trimmed by 3 bases and J by 7 bases, 5 bases remained unmatched. The CDR3 has 14 residues. The CDR3 coding sequence is TGCGCCAGCAGCTGGACAGGGGGCTCTGATGAAGCTTTCTTT. It yields the protein CASSWTGGSDEAFF.

J is TRBJ1-1 and V is TRBV9; D is uncertain. Germline values: CDR1 SGDLS, CDR2 YYNGEE. There are 14 residues in the CDR3. The V gene lost 0 bases and the J gene lost 2 bases, with 8 bases spanning the gap. CDR3 amino acids: CASSVAPGNTEAFF. The CDR3 DNA is TGTGCCAGCAGCGTAGCCCCAGGAAACACTGAAGCTTTCTTT.

This chain links TRBV5-8 with TRBJ2-1; TRBD1 agrees at 10 bases. The CDR3 runs to 14 residues. J lost 7 bases, V lost 3 bases, and 4 bases had no gene match. From germline, CDR1 is SGHTS and CDR2 YDEGEE. CDR3 bases: TGTGCCAGCAGCTGGGGACAGGGGTTAAATGAGCAGTTCTTC. It codes for CASSWGQGLNEQFF.

The chain has TRBV4-2 and TRBJ1-5; weak D call: TRBD1 (6 bases). Trimming took off 1 base at V and 3 bases at J, with 10 bases between the two ends. Germline V gene data show CDR1 as LGHNA and CDR2 as YNFKEQ. This CDR3 region has 15 residues. CDR3: CASSQGRGANQPQHF. The CDR3 coding sequence is TGTGCCAGCAGCCAAGGCAGGGGAGCCAATCAGCCCCAGCATTTT.

V is TRBV5-4 and J is TRBJ2-1; 13 positions agree with TRBD2. Trimming took 4 bases from V and 4 from J; bases not matched to a gene: 5. CDR3 length: 16 amino acids. Germline CDR1 SGHNT, CDR2 YYREEE (reference sequence). CDR3 sequence: CASSTGLAGPYNEQFF. Here the CDR3 DNA reads TGTGCCAGCAGCACGGGACTAGCGGGACCATACAATGAGCAGTTCTTC.

The chain is built from TRBV30 and TRBJ1-1; 10 nucleotides align to TRBD1. The germline V gene encodes CDR1 GTSNPN and CDR2 SVGIG (reference sequence). Unmatched junction bases numbered 6, after V lost 2 bases and J lost 3 bases. The CDR3 loop spans 15 amino acids. CDR3 protein: CAWSRTGGWDTEAFF. The DNA of the CDR3 is TGTGCCTGGAGTAGGACAGGGGGTTGGGACACTGAAGCTTTCTTT.

The chain recombines TRBV7-2 with TRBJ2-7; D is uncertain. With 5 bases removed from V and 3 bases from J, the gap between germline ends came to 17 bases. Germline V gene lookup returns CDR1 SGHTA and CDR2 FQGNSA. This CDR3 contains 15 residues. This CDR3 reads CASSPRGPLYYEQYF. Written as DNA, the CDR3 is TGTGCCAGCAGCCCTAGAGGCCCCCTCTACTACGAGCAGTACTTC.

V and J are TRBV5-1 and TRBJ2-3; D is possibly TRBD1 (7 bases). CDR3 length equals 15 residues. Looked up from germline, CDR1 is SGHRS and CDR2 is YFSETQ. The V gene lost 6 bases and the J gene lost 1 base, with 15 bases spanning the gap. The CDR3 reads CASNPSRGGTDTQYF. The CDR3 nucleotides read TGCGCCAGCAACCCCTCCAGGGGGGGCACAGATACGCAGTATTTT.

V and J are TRBV6-5 and TRBJ2-3; 8 bases are shared with TRBD1. This CDR3 has 13 amino acids. V lost 6 bases, J lost 6 bases, and 5 bases stayed unmatched. Germline assignment: CDR1 MNHEY and CDR2 SVGAGI. In nucleotides, the CDR3 is TGTGCCAGCAGAGACTCAGGGGGCGATACGCAGTATTTT. Translated: CASRDSGGDTQYF.

The gene calls are TRBV6-6 and TRBJ1-3; a possible D gene is TRBD1 (5 bases). The germline V and J ends were trimmed by 8 bases and 0 bases, with 14 bases remaining between them. The CDR3 has 15 residues. Germline V gene data show CDR1 as MNHNY and CDR2 as SVGAGI (reference sequence). The CDR3 region has the DNA TGTGCCAGCGCGGACCAGGGTTCCTCTGGAAACACCATATATTTT. This translates into CASADQGSSGNTIYF.

CDR3 nucleotide sequence: TGTGCCATCAGTGAGTCCCTTAGCGGGAGCTCCTACAATGAGCAGTTCTTC. This sequence encodes CAISESLSGSSYNEQFF. The rearrangement links TRBV10-3 to TRBJ2-1; 9 bases line up with TRBD2. Germline V gene data show CDR1 as ENHRY and CDR2 as SYGVKD. V lost 0 bases and J lost 0; bases outside the gene matches: 3. The CDR3 totals 17 residues.

This sequence joins TRBV5-8 and TRBJ2-7, with TRBD1 identical over 8 bases. V lost 4 bases to trimming and J lost 2 bases; unmatched junction nucleotides: 11. The germline gives CDR1 SGHTS, CDR2 YDEGEE. The CDR3 runs 16 residues. Here the CDR3 DNA reads TGTGCCAGCAGCATAAATCCGGGGACAGGCGCCTACGAGCAGTACTTC. It translates to CASSINPGTGAYEQYF.

This clone was picked up a small number of times. The chain recombines TRBV10-3 with TRBJ2-1, with TRBD2 matching over 8 bases. The V gene's germline CDR1 is ENHRY and CDR2 SYGVKD. The CDR3 length is 16 residues. The V segment lost 3 bases and the J segment 4 bases; nucleotides outside the gene matches: 8. The DNA for the CDR3 is TGTGCCATCAGTGACGGGCTAGCGGGTTTATACAATGAGCAGTTCTTC. Translation: CAISDGLAGLYNEQFF.

The genes are TRBV5-1 and TRBJ2-1; 8 nucleotides agree with TRBD2. The CDR3 covers 18 residues. J gave up 7 bases and V 2 bases, and 17 bases lay outside the gene matches. From germline, CDR1 is SGHRS and CDR2 YFSETQ. CDR3 protein: CASSFLVSGRGGWNEQFF. CDR3 nucleotide sequence: TGCGCCAGCAGCTTCCTAGTATCCGGGAGGGGGGGATGGAATGAGCAGTTCTTC.

V usage is TRBV14 and J usage is TRBJ2-2; TRBD2 aligns across 8 bases. Germline V gives CDR1 SGHDN, CDR2 FVKESK. The ends lost 0 bases at V and 5 bases at J; junction bases unmatched: 2. The CDR3 spans 15 residues. The CDR3, as DNA: TGTGCCAGCAGCCAAGATTCTAGCGGGACCGGGGAGCTGTTTTTT. Translating it yields CASSQDSSGTGELFF.

This chain links TRBV12-5 with TRBJ2-5; D unclear. V lost 3 bases, J lost 4 bases, and 12 bases lay in between. The CDR3 length is 14 residues. The germline V gene has CDR1 LGHNT and CDR2 FRNRAP. The CDR3 nucleotides read TGTGCTAGTGGTTTTGGCACCGCTCCAGAGACCCAGTACTTC. Translated, it gives CASGFGTAPETQYF.

CDR3 region: CASSLGTGSDEQYF. CDR3 coding DNA: TGCGCCAGCAGCTTGGGGACAGGGAGCGACGAGCAGTACTTC. The V call is TRBV5-1, the J call TRBJ2-7; 8 nucleotides line up with TRBD1. CDR1 SGHRS and CDR2 YFSETQ come from the germline V gene. The CDR3 covers 14 residues. J gave up 5 bases and V 0 bases, and 4 bases lay outside the gene matches.

The rearrangement joins TRBV6-6 to TRBJ1-1; D gene ambiguous. CDR1 is MNHNY, CDR2 SVGAGI, per germline (reference sequence). Deletions cut 4 bases from V and 1 base from J, with 7 bases between. The CDR3 sequence is 13 residues long. DNA of the CDR3: TGTGCCAGCAGTTCCCAACAGAACACTGAAGCTTTCTTT. This encodes CASSSQQNTEAFF.

V gene TRBV9 combines with J gene TRBJ2-7, with D tentatively TRBD1 (5 bases). Germline CDR1 and CDR2: SGDLS and YYNGEE. V lost 4 bases, J lost 1 base, and 24 bases lay in between. The CDR3 contains 18 residues. The CDR3 is CASSPHESLNRKSYEQYF. CDR3 nucleotides: TGTGCCAGCAGCCCCCATGAAAGCCTGAACAGGAAATCCTACGAGCAGTACTTC.

The chain couples TRBV2 to TRBJ2-7; TRBD2 matches 9 bases. The CDR3 is 14 residues long. The germline CDR1 and CDR2 sequences are SNHLY and FYNNEI. The trim removed 5 bases at V and 4 bases at J, leaving 6 bases unmatched. The CDR3 DNA is TGTGCCAGCAGTCTAGCGGGACAGCTATACGAGCAGTACTTC. It yields the protein CASSLAGQLYEQYF.

This chain links TRBV7-2 with TRBJ2-5; D ambiguous. V was pared by 5 bases and J by 5 bases, with 18 bases between. The germline V gene encodes CDR1 SGHTA and CDR2 FQGNSA. This CDR3 is 15 amino acids long. CDR3 nucleotides: TGTGCCAGCAGCCTAGGCCCCTCTAGTTGGGAGACCCAGTACTTC. Its protein is CASSLGPSSWETQYF.

This sequence joins TRBV7-9 and TRBJ1-2; no clear D gene. Trimming stripped 1 base from V and 5 bases from J, with 11 bases between. Germline values: CDR1 SEHNR, CDR2 FQNEAQ (reference sequence). CDR3 length: 14 residues. CDR3 in amino acids: CASSLGGGVYGYTF. CDR3 DNA: TGTGCCAGCAGCTTAGGTGGCGGAGTGTATGGCTACACCTTC.

The chain links TRBV12-5 to TRBJ1-2; tentative D call: TRBD1 (6 bases). CDR3 length: 15 residues. Per germline, CDR1 LGHNT and CDR2 FRNRAP. V shed 5 bases and J shed 2 bases, with 15 bases lying between them. The CDR3 loop reads CASGRMPGQNYGYTF. The DNA for the CDR3 is TGTGCTAGTGGTCGTATGCCAGGACAGAACTATGGCTACACCTTC.

The rearrangement links TRBV29-1 to TRBJ2-1; TRBD2 matches at 9 bases. The J segment lost 6 bases and the V segment lost 3 bases, leaving 3 bases of the junction unmatched. Per germline, CDR1 SQVTM and CDR2 ANQGSEA. This CDR3 has 13 amino acids. The CDR3 DNA reads as TGCAGCGTTGAGGGTAGCGGGAGCAATGAGCAGTTCTTC. The encoded protein is CSVEGSGSNEQFF.

The chain carries TRBV18 and TRBJ1-5; D perhaps matches TRBD1 (5 bases). CDR1 KGHSH and CDR2 LQKENI come from the germline V gene. This CDR3 has 17 residues. V was pared by 6 bases and J by 0 bases, with 18 bases between. For the CDR3, the DNA is TGTGCCAGCTCGCAACAGGCCCAGACGTATAGCAATCAGCCCCAGCATTTT. This codes for CASSQQAQTYSNQPQHF.